Each of the 21 T cell receptor beta chains below was sequenced from the same sample in a study of T-cell reconstitution after alpha-beta-depleted transplantation in children. Unique molecular identifiers were incorporated into the prepared TCRbeta library. TCRdb used MiXCR to reprocess the PCR reads, holding one entry per CDR3 protein. The sample carries approximately 640,000 distinct CDR3 sequences, 15% to 20% recorded once. Sequences were derived from PBMCs from the stem cell graft donor, sampled from the stem cell graft. These receptors all come from a human donor who donated a stem cell graft to a child with acute myeloid leukemia.

This clonotype was observed a handful of times. The chain employs TRBV11-2 and TRBJ2-1; the match to TRBD1 covers 8 bases. V lost 3 bases and J lost 5; bases outside the gene matches: 3. The CDR3 has 14 residues. From germline, CDR1 is SGHAT and CDR2 FQNNGV. The CDR3 DNA reads TGTGCCAGCAGCTTCGGGACAGGCAACAATGAGCAGTTCTTC. The encoded protein is CASSFGTGNNEQFF.

There are many counts of this clonotype. The chain uses TRBV6-1 and TRBJ1-2; unclear D gene. V lost 1 base and J 8 bases, leaving 8 bases between the germline ends. Germline loops: CDR1 MNHNS, CDR2 SASEGT. This CDR3 spans 12 amino acids. CDR3 protein: CASSEGARGYTF. As DNA, the CDR3 is TGTGCCAGCAGTGAAGGGGCGCGGGGCTACACCTTC.

This chain links TRBV20-1 with TRBJ1-1; a weak D match, TRBD1 (5 bases). The CDR3 loop spans 12 amino acids. Germline assignment: CDR1 DFQATT and CDR2 SNEGSKA (reference sequence). The V gene lost 6 bases and the J gene lost 4 bases, with 12 bases spanning the gap. CDR3 bases: TGCAGTGCGGACCAGGGCGGCACTGAAGCTTTCTTT. Residues: CSADQGGTEAFF.

This chain uses TRBV2 with TRBJ1-5, with D unclear. This CDR3 is built from 14 residues. Deletions cut 0 bases from V and 4 bases from J, with 7 bases between. Germline assignment: CDR1 SNHLY and CDR2 FYNNEI. CDR3: CASSEAGGNQPQHF. CDR3 nucleotides: TGTGCCAGCAGTGAAGCCGGCGGGAATCAGCCCCAGCATTTT.

The CDR3 DNA sequence: TGCAGCGTTGAAGGTCCAGGGTATGGCTACACCTTC. The encoded protein is CSVEGPGYGYTF. The chain has TRBV29-1 and TRBJ1-2; maybe TRBD1 (5 bases). V was clipped by 1 base and J by 5 bases, with 8 bases between them. Germline V gene sequence: CDR1 SQVTM, CDR2 ANQGSEA. The CDR3 is 12 amino acids.

This clonotype was observed many times. This sequence joins TRBV20-1 and TRBJ1-3; the D gene is possibly TRBD1 (5 bases). V was trimmed by 0 bases and J by 0 bases, leaving 9 bases between them. CDR3 length: 15 amino acids. From germline, CDR1 is DFQATT and CDR2 SNEGSKA (reference sequence). The CDR3, as DNA: TGCAGTGCTAGAGAACCAGGGCTCTCTGGAAACACCATATATTTT. Translation gives CSAREPGLSGNTIYF.

The rearrangement links TRBV7-2 to TRBJ1-5; D is perhaps TRBD1 (5 bases). Germline-derived CDR1 and CDR2 are SGHTA and FQGNSA. Deletions cut 3 bases from V and 5 bases from J, with 14 bases between. The CDR3 is 15 residues long. CDR3 DNA: TGTGCCAGCAGCTTTAGTTGGGGGGAACATCAGCCCCAGCATTTT. Residues: CASSFSWGEHQPQHF.

This chain uses TRBV11-2 with TRBJ2-7; D is possibly TRBD1 or TRBD2 (7 bases each). The CDR3 runs 15 residues. CDR1 and CDR2 (germline): SGHAT, FQNNGV. V lost 7 bases and J lost 6, with 22 bases in between. The CDR3 coding sequence is TGTGCCAGCACCCTAAGGGGGGGACAGCGCTCCGAGCAGTACTTC. Translating it yields CASTLRGGQRSEQYF.

This clonotype turned up a few times. The rearrangement uses TRBV20-1 and TRBJ1-6, with D tentatively TRBD1 (5 bases). The CDR3 consists of 15 residues. From germline, CDR1 is DFQATT and CDR2 SNEGSKA (reference sequence). Trimming took 5 bases from V and 7 from J, leaving 18 bases between them. The CDR3 protein is CSAPLNRGKNSPLHF. CDR3 bases: TGCAGTGCTCCCCTAAACCGGGGCAAAAATTCACCCCTCCACTTT.

As regards this clonotype: This may stem from a read error, because a much larger clone lies one nucleotide away. This chain uses TRBV12-3 or TRBV12-4 with TRBJ1-1; D call uncertain. There are 13 residues in the CDR3. V was clipped by 6 bases and J by 8 bases, with 16 bases between them. The CDR3 nucleotides are TGTGCCAGCAGCGTACTGGCGGGTCGCGAAGCTTTCTTT. This codes for CASSVLAGREAFF.

The sample holds a few counts of this clonotype. V is TRBV15 and J is TRBJ2-3, with D unresolved. The ends were cut back, 2 bases at V and 6 bases at J, with 6 bases in the middle. Germline lookup yields CDR1 LNHNV and CDR2 YYDKDF (reference sequence). The CDR3 is 12 amino acids. The CDR3 coding sequence is TGTGCCACCAGCAGAAAGCTCGATACGCAGTATTTT. Encoded protein: CATSRKLDTQYF.

Points on this clonotype: The junction shows a germline mismatch at one end, possibly a read error. The rearrangement uses TRBV7-9 and TRBJ2-7; 9 bases align to TRBD1. CDR1 is SEHNR, CDR2 FQNEAQ, per germline (reference sequence). This CDR3 spans 14 amino acids. The CDR3 region is CARSFGTGNDEQYF. The CDR3, as DNA: TGTGCCAGGAGCTTCGGGACAGGGAACGACGAGCAGTACTTC.

This clonotype came up once. This chain links TRBV6-2 or TRBV6-3 with TRBJ2-2; tentatively, D is TRBD1 or TRBD2 (5 bases each). Germline CDR1 MNHEY, CDR2 SVGEGT. The CDR3 contains 16 residues. V lost 5 bases to trimming and J lost 2 bases, with 15 bases between them. CDR3: CASSPFRGGNTGELFF. The CDR3 DNA sequence: TGTGCCAGCAGTCCCTTCCGGGGCGGAAACACCGGGGAGCTGTTTTTT.

In its sample, this clonotype was seen many times. This chain joins TRBV4-2 and TRBJ1-1; 7 nucleotides agree with TRBD1. V lost 1 base and J lost 3; bases outside the gene matches: 11. The CDR3 runs to 17 residues. Germline V gives CDR1 LGHNA, CDR2 YNFKEQ. The CDR3 loop is CASSQAYRGKGHTEAFF. Here the CDR3 DNA reads TGTGCCAGCAGCCAAGCCTACAGGGGTAAAGGGCACACTGAAGCTTTCTTT.

Ten or more counts support this clonotype. V and J are TRBV27 and TRBJ2-2, with TRBD1 identical over 7 bases. Germline assignment: CDR1 MNHEY and CDR2 SMNVEV (reference sequence). The length of the CDR3 is 13 residues. With 8 bases clipped from V and 4 bases from J, the junction kept 4 bases outside the gene matches. For the CDR3, the DNA is TGTGCCAGCTATGGGACAGTCACCGGGGAGCTGTTTTTT. Translating gives CASYGTVTGELFF.

This clonotype has more than one count but fewer than ten. CDR3 protein: CSALGGQGTGELFF. Here the CDR3 DNA reads TGCAGTGCCCTAGGGGGACAGGGTACCGGGGAGCTGTTTTTT. This chain uses TRBV20-1 with TRBJ2-2; 9 bases are a match to TRBD1. V trimming: 6 bases; J trimming: 5 bases; junction bases outside the gene matches: 7. Germline V gene lookup returns CDR1 DFQATT and CDR2 SNEGSKA (reference sequence). CDR3 length: 14 amino acids.

Notes on this clonotype: This may be a read error, as it is one base from a much larger clone. The chain links TRBV20-1 to TRBJ2-4; D is unclear. Germline V gene sequence: CDR1 DFQATT, CDR2 SNEGSKA (reference sequence). Trimming stripped 3 bases from V and 1 base from J, with 10 bases between. This CDR3 has 14 amino acids. CDR3 in amino acids: CSARMHGAKNIQYF. CDR3 bases: TGCAGTGCTAGGATGCACGGGGCCAAAAACATTCAGTACTTC.

The rearrangement joins TRBV3-1 to TRBJ1-2; D gene unclear. V lost 4 bases, J lost 4 bases, and 16 bases lay in between. The CDR3 loop spans 15 amino acids. Germline lookup yields CDR1 LGHDT and CDR2 YNNKEL (reference sequence). The CDR3 reads CASSPGESRAYGYTF. The CDR3 DNA follows: TGTGCCAGCAGCCCCGGGGAATCACGGGCCTATGGCTACACCTTC.

The J gene is TRBJ1-5, the V gene TRBV7-7; D call uncertain. Germline CDR1 and CDR2: SSHAT and FNYEAQ (reference sequence). V gave up 3 bases and J gave up 4 bases, with 22 bases separating them. CDR3 length: 18 residues. CDR3 sequence: CASSFGLTSWGWNQPQHF. CDR3 DNA sequence: TGTGCCAGCAGCTTTGGACTGACCTCATGGGGTTGGAATCAGCCCCAGCATTTT.

This clonotype was counted at least ten times. The chain combines TRBV20-1 with TRBJ1-4; no clear D. Germline V gives CDR1 DFQATT, CDR2 SNEGSKA (reference sequence). The V end was cut by 0 bases, the J end by 5 bases, with 16 bases between. CDR3 length equals 16 residues. Here the CDR3 reads CSARDWAALDNEKLFF. The DNA of the CDR3 is TGCAGTGCTAGAGATTGGGCAGCCCTAGACAATGAAAAACTGTTTTTT.

This clonotype was seen at least ten times. CDR3 region: CASSQDAVAGNEQFF. The CDR3 DNA reads as TGCGCCAGCAGCCAAGATGCGGTAGCGGGCAATGAGCAGTTCTTC. The V gene is TRBV4-3, the J gene TRBJ2-1; 7 positions match TRBD2. The junction had 5 bases not matched to a gene; V was cut back by 0 bases and J by 6 bases. This CDR3 region has 15 residues. CDR1 LGHNA and CDR2 YSLEER come from the germline V gene.